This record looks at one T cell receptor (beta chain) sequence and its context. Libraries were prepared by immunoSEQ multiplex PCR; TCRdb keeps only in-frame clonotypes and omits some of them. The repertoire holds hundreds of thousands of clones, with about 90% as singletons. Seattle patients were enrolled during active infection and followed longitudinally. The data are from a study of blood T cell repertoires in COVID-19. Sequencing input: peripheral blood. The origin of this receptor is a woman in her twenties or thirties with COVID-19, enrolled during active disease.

The CDR3 DNA sequence: TGTGCCAGCAGTCGCCGAGGGCTTAAAGGCAATCAGCCCCAGCATTTT. Translation: CASSRRGLKGNQPQHF. The chain employs TRBV6-2 or TRBV6-3 and TRBJ1-5; D gene ambiguous. In germline, CDR1 is MNHEY, CDR2 SVGEGT. V was shortened by 5 bases and J by 2 bases, with 16 bases between the two germline ends. The CDR3 has 16 amino acids.